This TCR beta chain was found in a study of cytomegalovirus exposure and HLA in healthy donors (TCRdb year 2017). Regarding the complete study: An earlier analysis of approximately 640 of the donors reported roughly 300 Gb of sequence data and about 100 million unique TCR beta sequences from some 180 million T cells. An early release that covered fewer than 750 HLA-typed donors contained approximately 300 gigabases of sequencing data and roughly 84 million unique TCR sequences. Of the roughly 410 genotyped donors, 70% to 90% were placed in the genetic ancestry cluster associated with self-reported Caucasian donors. The study aimed to test whether signatures of past pathogen exposure could be identified by cataloging public T cell receptors. The study used immunosequencing to profile the T cell repertoires of 670 or so subjects and linked those repertoires to cytomegalovirus serostatus. In addition to the first cohort of about 650 subjects, a separate validation cohort of approximately 120 different subjects was used. The study combined high-throughput TCR immunosequencing, statistical association of individual TCRs with disease status, and machine learning to predict cytomegalovirus infection status. In a later analysis, previously published TCR beta repertoires from some 640 donors were re-analyzed and high-resolution HLA genotyping was added so that TCR occurrence patterns could be studied. In the later analysis, no new phenotypic data were used to find candidate immune exposures; instead, reliance was placed on TCR beta sequences and their occurrence across donors. In an earlier analysis of 587 of the donors, high-throughput TCR beta sequencing was used to judge whether each TCR beta V gene segment behaved as functional or pseudogenic. Donor age, sex, ethnicity and CMV serostatus were compiled alongside the repertoire data. A later genetic analysis took genome-wide SNP genotypes for 398 of the 666 donors and used that subset as a discovery cohort. Every repertoire in the discovery cohort had been generated on one and the same sequencing platform. HLA typing included class I and class II loci at four-digit resolution. The number of donors typed differed by locus, with roughly 620-630 for A, B, C, DRB1 and DQB1, over 500 for DQA1, some 570 for DPA1, and under 490 for DPB1. Because of strong linkage in the cohort, a handful of DR-DQ haplotypes were treated as single units for association and clustering. Among some 400 genotyped donors of the cohort, an average of around 240,000 unique TCR beta nucleotide sequences were sequenced per donor, roughly 20% of them non-productive.

Concerning this clone: Its antigen is still unknown. No base quality information exists; no much larger clone differs at one position.

Libraries came from the immunoSEQ multiplex PCR assay. For the multiplex PCR, a mixture combining 60 forward primers for TCR Vbeta segments and 13 reverse primers for TCR Jbeta segments was used. Amplification of the CDR3 region of rearranged TCR beta genes was performed with a multiplex PCR assay on genomic DNA. Amplified TCR beta libraries were sequenced as 87-base-pair reads on the Illumina HiSeq System. The paper's data handling went like this. Across the 500 to 750 repertoires, a later analysis counted approximately 83 million unique TCR beta chains, 9.5 million to 13 million of which were shared by at least two donors. To remove PCR and sequencing errors, raw reads were error-corrected and collapsed into unique sequences using a nearest-neighbor algorithm that merged closely related sequences. Alignment of CDR3 sequences to IMGT reference sequences was used to assign V, D and J gene segments. For a sequence to be retained, at least a six-nucleotide match to both a V gene segment and a J gene segment was required. A rearrangement was called productive if the CDR3 had no stop codons and remained in frame with V and J, and every other rearrangement was called non-productive. CDR3 was defined by IMGT convention, running from the second conserved V-encoded cysteine to the conserved J-encoded phenylalanine. The earlier analysis of roughly 590 of the donors excluded any sequence lacking an unambiguous match to a single V gene segment. In an earlier analysis of roughly 500 of the donors, V segments were called functional above 56.7% productive rearrangements and were called segregating when the between-donor standard deviation exceeded 5%. A statistical classification framework was developed to diagnose cytomegalovirus status using the catalog of TCR beta chain sequences. In a later analysis, TCR nucleotide sequences were compared against IMGT/GENE-DB human TR gene sequences so that V and J genes could be assigned. A later analysis assigned CDR3 sequences and most-parsimonious VDJ recombination scenarios with the TCRdist pipeline. In a later analysis, each TCR beta chain was defined by its CDR3 amino acid sequence together with its V-gene family, and reads without a unique V-gene family were excluded. In a later analysis, approximately 640 highly shared, low-generation-probability nucleotide sequences were removed to address suspected cross-contamination and a sequencing artifact. In a later analysis, a clonal expansion index for each public chain was calculated from normalized within-repertoire ranks of inferred template counts. In a later analysis, generation probabilities were computed with a VDJ recombination model fitted to out-of-frame rearrangements, and the resulting probabilities were checked against IGoR. In a later analysis, hypergeometric tests were used to score TCR-TCR, TCR-HLA and TCR-CMV co-occurrence, with a repertoire-size bias correction applied to TCR pairs. A later analysis estimated false discovery rates by permuting HLA or CMV assignments 20 times. In a later analysis, co-occurring TCRs were grouped using DBSCAN, with TCRdist sequence similarity added in when clustering inside HLA-allele-positive subsets. Repertoires with fewer than 30,000 or more than 120,000 public chains, plus five repertoires with anomalous nucleotide sharing, were excluded from co-occurrence clustering. In TCRdb, the immuneACCESS table is reduced to in-frame sequences with V and J assigned. These tables do not hold every clone; where another copy was compared, an unresolved V gene accounts for under half, and the others remain unexplained. V and J calls plus clone size are reproduced from that table; the DNA served to infer D and trimming. Counted in this sample were over 100,000 clones; roughly 60% of them appeared once. The ten largest make up over 8% of the sample.

The cohort consisted of hundreds of healthy bone marrow donors. At the time of sampling, all cohort members were nominally healthy, though unrecorded immune exposures were likely present. The donor was CMV seropositive and was included in the group of approximately 300 seropositive cohort members. Each donor provided a peripheral blood sample, and peripheral blood mononuclear cells were used for TCR beta sequencing. Genomic DNA extraction from the blood cell samples was performed with the Qiagen DNeasy Blood Extraction Kit. The investigation overall reported the following: Cytomegalovirus status was reported to be diagnosed by the classifier with high specificity and sensitivity in both the original and validation cohorts. In vitro tests confirmed that three of the cytomegalovirus-associated TCR beta chains recognize cytomegalovirus antigens. Several of the top co-occurrence clusters appeared to be linked to parvovirus B19, influenza, CMV and Epstein-Barr virus, according to a later analysis. Correlated functional status among segregating V segments might be attributable to linkage disequilibrium, but an unknown experimental factor could not be ruled out. Roughly uniform sequencing depth across donors was assumed in presence/absence analyses, although this assumption may not hold. A further reported finding was that TCR beta sequences accurately predicted the HLA-A and HLA-B alleles for most subjects in the first cohort. According to a later genetic analysis, donors in an Asian-associated ancestry cluster had fewer N-insertions in productive TCRs than the approximately 700-donor mean. Fewer than 20 rarely observed V segments, including chromosome 9 orphons, were excluded from the earlier analysis of about 600 of the donors because counts were too low. Strong co-occurrence of HLA alleles, especially DR and DQ, made assigning TCR associations to individual alleles difficult. In an earlier analysis of over 550 of the donors, most TCR beta V segments were observed in productive rearrangements about 90% or about 30% of the time, broadly matching IMGT annotations. Because HLA typing was unavailable for some donors at each locus, only the typed subset was used in association tests. Some IMGT-functional V segments, including TRBV6-2 and TRBV6-3, could not be told apart with the 87-base-pair reads, so those segments were excluded. The authors suggested that the approach could potentially be generalized to other disease states and immunological phenotypes. The study gave a list of 150 to 200 TCR beta chains associated with cytomegalovirus. Only TCR beta chains were sequenced in this cohort, and the absence of alpha or paired-chain data limited detectable features. While some public TCRs were present in many individuals, most TCR sequences turned up only very rarely across donors. A later analysis associated 17,000 or so TCR beta sequences with specific HLA alleles at a false discovery rate of 0.05. A later genetic analysis associated a missense DCLRE1C variant with V-gene and J-gene trimming of TCR beta chains, and an independent cohort replicated the association. The sequencing pipeline was judged likely to have produced a cluster of highly shared sequence variants as a technical artifact. CMV serostatus was the only immune exposure information available for the cohort. In a later analysis, TCR association rates were found to vary across HLA loci, with the most associated TCRs seen for DRB1 alleles and the fewest for HLA-C alleles. In a later analysis, HLA-associated TCR beta chains showed more clonal expansion and lower generation probabilities than non-associated chains that were equally common. In a later analysis, most CMV-associated TCR beta chains were found to appear HLA-restricted, with HLA associations seemingly driven largely by CMV exposure.

The CDR3 numbers 15 residues from cysteine through phenylalanine. CDR3 DNA is the only sequence kept; it has 45 bases, read in frame from the first base. V is pared back by 3 bases and J by 2 bases, with 15 bases lying between the germline termini. The germline V gene sets CDR1 to SGDLS and CDR2 to YYNGEE. This sequence was found in a man aged 40-49 years in good health and CMV-seropositive. This chain joins TRBV9 to TRBJ2-7; a weak D assignment points to TRBD1 (5 bases agree). What was sequenced was PBMCs. The CDR3: CASSAQDSSTYEQYF. The DNA sequence is as follows: TGTGCCAGCAGCGCCCAAGACAGTTCAACCTACGAGCAGTACTTC.